This T cell receptor beta chain was sequenced for a study of regulatory T cells in long-lasting Graves disease. Study-wide results and limits: Only a small sample size was used, which may have cut accuracy. Persistent patients shared more public clonotypes (approximately 2,800) than new patients (about 1,000).

Details on this clonotype: Antigen unknown.

According to the study, TCR beta libraries were built with iRepertoire HTBI primers and CDR3-region Arm-PCR. Source study methods: Gene usage covered approximately 60 TRBV and 11 to 15 TRBJ segments. TCRdb reanalysed the multiplex PCR reads using MiXCR and keeps one entry per CDR3 protein. The V and J calls reflect TCRdb's pipeline rather than the authors' work. The repertoire consists of 600,000 to 800,000 distinct CDR3 sequences, with 25% to 35% occurring once and the leading ten covering around 42%. Time point defined: persistent/refractory GD, antithyroid drugs over 5 years with positive TRAb. The TCR library was prepared using RNA isolated from PBMCs. American Thyroid Association guidelines defined how Graves' disease was diagnosed. Per germline, CDR1 SGHTA and CDR2 FQGNSA. V gave up 2 bases and J gave up 3 bases, with 8 bases separating them. The CDR3 contains 13 residues.

Sequencing used peripheral blood mononuclear cells (PBMCs), obtained when the disease was refractory, from a patient treated with antithyroid drugs. This TCR came from a female donor with Graves disease. This chain connects TRBV7-2 to TRBJ2-7, with a possible D match to TRBD2 (6 bases). The CDR3 nucleotides read TGTGCCAGCAGCTTAATGGAGGGCTACGAGCAGTACTTC. Its protein is CASSLMEGYEQYF.